These 2 T cell receptor beta chains came from one sample sequenced in a study of T cells in Graves' hyperthyroidism and ophthalmopathy. Amplified regions were TCR beta CDR3 sequences from RNA transcripts. In the first-round RT-PCR of the TCR CDR3, the HTBI primer set was used. MiXCR, applied by TCRdb to the multiplex PCR reads, yields one record per CDR3 protein. The table has some 500,000 distinct CDR3 sequences, roughly 25% seen once. Sequenced input: blood. These receptors were taken from a woman aged 30 to 39 with Graves' ophthalmopathy.

This clonotype was seen at least ten times. The rearrangement joins TRBV20-1 to TRBJ1-5; D is perhaps TRBD1 (5 bases). V was cut by 0 bases and J by 4 bases, with 16 bases left in between. From germline, CDR1 is DFQATT and CDR2 SNEGSKA (reference sequence). This CDR3 is 16 amino acids long. The CDR3 here is CSARDQGVLFNQPQHF. In nucleotides, the CDR3 is TGCAGTGCTAGAGATCAGGGAGTTCTCTTTAATCAGCCCCAGCATTTT.

This clonotype came up many times. The gene calls are TRBV12-3 or TRBV12-4 and TRBJ1-1; D is unresolved. Trimming shortened V by 3 bases and J by 1 base, and 6 bases separated the two germline ends. CDR3 length: 13 amino acids. CDR3 DNA sequence: TGTGCCAGCAGTTTCGTACAGAACACTGAAGCTTTCTTT. Protein product: CASSFVQNTEAFF.